The 14 T cell receptor beta chains presented below share a single source sample, sequenced in a study of cytomegalovirus exposure and HLA in healthy donors. A multiplex PCR was run with 60 Vbeta primers and 13 Jbeta primers. Using immunoSEQ multiplex PCR, the repertoire was profiled, and TCRdb retains in-frame clones only, with some absent. The table lists 120,000 or so clones, roughly 80% of them singletons. The sample taken for sequencing was PBMCs. These receptors came from a man younger than 35 in good health and CMV-seronegative.

The CDR3 here is CASSVTGVYTGELFF. The CDR3, as DNA: TGTGCCAGCAGCGTGACAGGGGTCTACACCGGGGAGCTGTTTTTT. J is TRBJ2-2 and V is TRBV27; 8 bases fit TRBD1. With 6 bases clipped from V and 3 bases from J, the junction kept 6 bases outside the gene matches. From germline, CDR1 is MNHEY and CDR2 SMNVEV (reference sequence). The CDR3 spans 15 residues.

The chain recombines TRBV19 with TRBJ2-3; TRBD2 is a possible D gene (5 bases). The CDR3 is 14 residues long. The germline gives CDR1 LNHDA, CDR2 SQIVND (reference sequence). The ends were cut back, 6 bases at V and 0 bases at J, with 10 bases in the middle. This chain's CDR3 is CASRPGISTDTQYF. CDR3 in DNA: TGTGCCAGTAGACCGGGAATTAGCACAGATACGCAGTATTTT.

This clone was found once. This chain uses TRBV15 with TRBJ2-7, with D unclear. This CDR3 region has 14 residues. CDR1 is LNHNV, CDR2 YYDKDF, per germline (reference sequence). Trimming took off 1 base at V and 4 bases at J, with 11 bases between the two ends. The DNA of the CDR3 is TGTGCCACCAGCAGAGGCCCGACTGCTTACGAGCAGTACTTC. It yields the protein CATSRGPTAYEQYF.

The chain couples TRBV18 to TRBJ2-3, with 7 bases matching TRBD1. CDR1 is KGHSH and CDR2 is LQKENI in the germline V gene. The length of the CDR3 is 18 residues. V trimming: 0 bases; J trimming: 2 bases; junction bases outside the gene matches: 11. CDR3 DNA sequence: TGTGCCAGCTCACCACCCGTCCGGACAGGTTTTTCCACAGATACGCAGTATTTT. Its translation: CASSPPVRTGFSTDTQYF.

This chain uses TRBV6-6 with TRBJ2-1, with 9 bases matching TRBD1. The CDR3 has 15 amino acids. Germline values: CDR1 MNHNY, CDR2 SVGAGI (reference sequence). The V gene end was trimmed by 5 bases and the J gene end by 1 base; junction bases not matched to a gene: 3. The DNA for the CDR3 is TGTGCCAGCAGTCGTGGACAGGGGTCCTACAATGAGCAGTTCTTC. It specifies CASSRGQGSYNEQFF.

The J gene is TRBJ1-6, the V gene TRBV6-4, with 7 bases aligning to TRBD1. Germline loops: CDR1 MRHNA, CDR2 SNTAGT. Trimming cost V 2 bases and J 9 bases; bases outside gene matches: 16. The CDR3 is 18 residues long. Here the CDR3 DNA reads TGTGCCAGCAGTGACATCGACAGGGTTCGTCACTACCTTTCACCCCTCCACTTT. Encoded protein: CASSDIDRVRHYLSPLHF.

V gene TRBV27 combines with J gene TRBJ2-3; 8 bases align to TRBD2. The CDR3 consists of 16 residues. From germline, CDR1 is MNHEY and CDR2 SMNVEV (reference sequence). The ends lost 5 bases at V and 3 bases at J; junction bases unmatched: 10. The DNA for the CDR3 is TGTGCCAGCAGTCGAAGTCCGGGACTAGTTACAGATACGCAGTATTTT. This gives the protein CASSRSPGLVTDTQYF.

V gene TRBV15 combines with J gene TRBJ2-1; 7 nucleotides align to TRBD2. In germline, CDR1 is LNHNV, CDR2 YYDKDF (reference sequence). V lost 3 bases, J lost 7 bases, and 3 bases stayed unmatched. CDR3 size: 13 residues. The CDR3 loop is CATSSSGRNEQFF. As DNA, the CDR3 is TGTGCCACCAGCAGCTCCGGGAGGAATGAGCAGTTCTTC.

The CDR3 here is CASSISSGTGRLNTEAFF. In DNA, the CDR3 is TGTGCCAGTAGTATTTCTTCCGGGACAGGGAGGCTGAACACTGAAGCTTTCTTT. The chain is built from TRBV19 and TRBJ1-1, with 9 bases that match TRBD1. The trim removed 3 bases at V and 0 bases at J, leaving 11 bases unmatched. The CDR3 is 18 amino acids. CDR1 is LNHDA, CDR2 SQIVND, per germline (reference sequence).

The chain couples TRBV7-9 to TRBJ1-1; D is perhaps TRBD1 (5 bases). The CDR3 is 13 residues long. CDR1 and CDR2 from the germline V gene are SEHNR and FQNEAQ (reference sequence). V was clipped by 5 bases and J by 1 base, with 8 bases between them. DNA for the CDR3: TGTGCCAGCAGCACCACAGGGAACACTGAAGCTTTCTTT. This encodes CASSTTGNTEAFF.

V usage is TRBV19 and J usage is TRBJ2-7; D is perhaps TRBD1 (5 bases). This CDR3 has 15 amino acids. V shed 10 bases and J shed 1 base, with 20 bases lying between them. Germline V gene data show CDR1 as LNHDA and CDR2 as SQIVND (reference sequence). CDR3 region: CATSRARQTSYEQYF. The CDR3, as DNA: TGTGCCACTTCCCGGGCGCGACAGACGTCCTACGAGCAGTACTTC.

The J gene is TRBJ2-3, the V gene TRBV4-3, with a tentative D call TRBD2 (6 bases). Germline V lookup: CDR1 LGHNA, CDR2 YSLEER. V lost 4 bases to trimming and J lost 2 bases, with 10 bases between them. CDR3 length: 14 amino acids. The CDR3 nucleotides are TGCGCCAGCAGCCGGGACTTGCCCACAGATACGCAGTATTTT. It encodes CASSRDLPTDTQYF.

V and J are TRBV18 and TRBJ2-2; 10 bases are shared with TRBD1. Trimming cost V 2 bases and J 0 bases; bases outside gene matches: 3. Germline-derived CDR1 and CDR2 are KGHSH and LQKENI. The CDR3 has 17 amino acids. DNA of the CDR3: TGTGCCAGCTCACCATTTGGACAGGGGGCGAACACCGGGGAGCTGTTTTTT. Its protein product is CASSPFGQGANTGELFF. The full variable domain, with the rest looked up from reference TRBV18 and TRBJ2-2, is NAGVMQNPRHLVRRRGQEARLRCSPMKGHSHVYWYRQLPEEGLKFMVYLQKENIIDESGMPKERFSAEFPKEGPSILRIQQVVRGDSAAYFCASSPFGQGANTGELFFGEGSRLTVL.

V usage is TRBV6-1 and J usage is TRBJ2-2; 10 bases are a match to TRBD2. CDR1 and CDR2 from the germline V gene are MNHNS and SASEGT. The CDR3 loop spans 15 amino acids. The ends lost 8 bases at V and 6 bases at J; junction bases unmatched: 9. CDR3 coding DNA: TGTGCCAGCTTGAAGCGGGGGGGCCAGGCCGGGGAGCTGTTTTTT. Translation gives CASLKRGGQAGELFF.